A single sample gave rise to the 20 T cell receptor beta chains below, sequenced in a study of CD8+ T cells in alopecia areata. As the sequencing template, cDNA was produced by extracting RNA and reverse transcribing it. Repertoires were generated with immunoSEQ multiplex PCR, while TCRdb's copy carries only in-frame clones and drops some. The data contain approximately 180,000 clones, around half of them singletons. Stated treatment: oral pan-JAK inhibitor, 5-10 mg twice daily. The material sequenced was CD8+ T cells sorted from blood, taken at week 24, from a patient treated with tofacitinib. These TCRs come from a human donor with alopecia areata.

The chain links TRBV27 to TRBJ1-5, with D unclear. There are 14 residues in the CDR3. Trimming cost V 6 bases and J 2 bases, with 11 bases left between them. The V gene's germline CDR1 is MNHEY and CDR2 SMNVEV (reference sequence). The CDR3 is CASRPEAGNQPQHF. As DNA, the CDR3 is TGTGCCAGCAGACCAGAGGCTGGCAATCAGCCCCAGCATTTT.

The gene calls are TRBV5-6 and TRBJ1-1; no reliable D call. This CDR3 region has 14 residues. V was cut by 0 bases and J by 1 base, with 7 bases left in between. From germline, CDR1 is SGHDT and CDR2 YYEEEE. The DNA for the CDR3 is TGTGCCAGCAGCTTGGATACAGCGAACACTGAAGCTTTCTTT. Translated: CASSLDTANTEAFF.

The chain carries TRBV30 and TRBJ1-5; 7 bases align to TRBD1. Unmatched junction bases numbered 9, after V lost 0 bases and J lost 7 bases. The CDR3 totals 15 residues. Germline CDR1 and CDR2: GTSNPN and SVGIG (reference sequence). The CDR3 protein is CAWSVRTGPRQPQHF. In DNA form, the CDR3 reads TGTGCCTGGAGTGTTCGGACAGGTCCGCGACAGCCCCAGCATTTT.

In its sample, this clone was seen a few times. V gene TRBV7-8 combines with J gene TRBJ2-3; 8 bases line up with TRBD2. Germline assignment: CDR1 SGHVS and CDR2 FQNEAQ. J lost 0 bases, V lost 5 bases, and 4 bases had no gene match. The CDR3 extends over 15 amino acids. CDR3 in amino acids: CASSAQRGSTDTQYF. CDR3 sequence (DNA): TGTGCCAGCAGCGCCCAGCGGGGGAGCACAGATACGCAGTATTTT.

The chain has TRBV29-1 and TRBJ2-7, with D maybe TRBD1 (5 bases). Germline lookup yields CDR1 SQVTM and CDR2 ANQGSEA. The CDR3 spans 11 residues. V was cut by 3 bases and J by 5 bases, with 8 bases left in between. The CDR3 coding sequence is TGCAGCGTTGAGCAGGGAAACGAGCAGTACTTC. It codes for CSVEQGNEQYF.

The J gene is TRBJ2-7, the V gene TRBV4-3; D possibly corresponds to TRBD1 (6 bases). Germline lookup yields CDR1 LGHNA and CDR2 YSLEER. This CDR3 has 13 residues. Trimming took 4 bases from V and 5 from J, leaving 12 bases between them. The CDR3 here is CASSRGGRDEQYF. CDR3 nucleotide sequence: TGCGCCAGCAGCCGTGGGGGCAGGGACGAGCAGTACTTC.

This clone has only a few counts. The rearrangement uses TRBV7-2 and TRBJ2-7, with D perhaps matching TRBD2 (5 bases). Trimming cost V 4 bases and J 0 bases, with 16 bases left between them. In germline, CDR1 is SGHTA, CDR2 FQGNSA. There are 16 residues in the CDR3. Written as DNA, the CDR3 is TGTGCCAGCAGCTCCGGGATGCAACTGGGCTCCTACGAGCAGTACTTC. Protein sequence: CASSSGMQLGSYEQYF. The full variable domain, with the rest looked up from reference TRBV7-2 and TRBJ2-7, is GAGVSQSPSNKVTEKGKDVELRCDPISGHTALYWYRQSLGQGLEFLIYFQGNSAPDKSGLPSDRFSAERTGGSVSTLTIQRTQQEDSAVYLCASSSGMQLGSYEQYFGPGTRLTVT.

V gene TRBV11-2 combines with J gene TRBJ2-4, with 7 bases that match TRBD1. The junction had 7 bases not matched to a gene; V was cut back by 6 bases and J by 5 bases. The CDR3 is 14 residues long. Germline lookup yields CDR1 SGHAT and CDR2 FQNNGV. CDR3 region: CASSRDRDENIQYF. The CDR3 DNA reads TGTGCCAGCAGTCGCGACAGGGATGAAAACATTCAGTACTTC. The full variable domain, in which reference TRBV11-2 and TRBJ2-4 provide the parts outside the CDR3, is EAGVAQSPRYKIIEKRQSVAFWCNPISGHATLYWYQQILGQGPKLLIQFQNNGVVDDSQLPKDRFSAERLKGVDSTLKIQPAKLEDSAVYLCASSRDRDENIQYFGAGTRLSVL.

The chain links TRBV29-1 to TRBJ2-7, with 8 bases identical to TRBD2. CDR1 is SQVTM, CDR2 ANQGSEA, per germline. CDR3 length: 15 amino acids. V lost 7 bases, J lost 0 bases, and 11 bases stayed unmatched. This CDR3 is CSGLGGGGPSYEQYF. The CDR3 coding sequence is TGCAGCGGGCTTGGCGGCGGGGGGCCCTCCTACGAGCAGTACTTC.

V gene TRBV7-9 combines with J gene TRBJ1-2, with a tentative D call TRBD1 (6 bases). Trimming left V 5 bases short and J 3 bases short, with 7 bases between. The CDR3 runs 12 residues. CDR1 SEHNR and CDR2 FQNEAQ come from the germline V gene (reference sequence). As DNA, the CDR3 is TGTGCCAGCAGCGCAGGGGACTATGGCTACACCTTC. It encodes CASSAGDYGYTF. The full variable domain, its missing parts supplied by reference TRBV7-9 and TRBJ1-2, is DTGVSQNPRHKITKRGQNVTFRCDPISEHNRLYWYRQTLGQGPEFLTYFQNEAQLEKSRLLSDRFSAERPKGSFSTLEIQRTEQGDSAMYLCASSAGDYGYTFGSGTRLTVV.

This clone has just one count. The rearrangement joins TRBV9 to TRBJ2-7; maybe TRBD2 (6 bases). This CDR3 has 13 residues. The V and J ends lost 0 bases and 6 bases respectively, with 10 bases between them. Germline V gene sequence: CDR1 SGDLS, CDR2 YYNGEE. This chain's CDR3 is CASSVGQGGEQYF. CDR3 DNA sequence: TGTGCCAGCAGCGTAGGGCAGGGAGGCGAGCAGTACTTC.

The J gene is TRBJ2-7, the V gene TRBV11-3; tentatively, D is TRBD1 or TRBD2 (6 bases each). Trimming shortened V by 2 bases and J by 2 bases, and 10 bases separated the two germline ends. The CDR3 consists of 14 residues. Germline V lookup: CDR1 SGHNT, CDR2 YENEEA. DNA of the CDR3: TGTGCCAGCAGCTTAAGGGGGGAGCCCTACGAGCAGTACTTC. Translating gives CASSLRGEPYEQYF.

The genes are TRBV10-3 and TRBJ1-2; D is unresolved. V shed 2 bases and J shed 5 bases, with 15 bases lying between them. The CDR3 is 15 residues long. In germline, CDR1 is ENHRY, CDR2 SYGVKD. This chain's CDR3 is CAISEPLVWGYGYTF. The CDR3 nucleotides are TGTGCCATCAGTGAGCCACTTGTATGGGGATATGGCTACACCTTC.

The table lists this clone with a count of one. The chain links TRBV6-1 to TRBJ1-5, with D tentatively TRBD1 (6 bases). Trimming pared 7 bases from V and 2 bases from J, leaving 15 bases between. In germline, CDR1 is MNHNS, CDR2 SASEGT. The CDR3 is 15 amino acids. The chain's CDR3 is CASTPMGGRNQPQHF. DNA for the CDR3: TGTGCCAGCACCCCGATGGGGGGGCGCAATCAGCCCCAGCATTTT.

The rearrangement joins TRBV6-1 to TRBJ1-2; D is ambiguous. Germline values: CDR1 MNHNS, CDR2 SASEGT. CDR3 length: 14 amino acids. Between the trimmed V and J ends, which lost 3 bases and 6 bases, there was a span of 14 bases. The CDR3 DNA follows: TGTGCCAGCAGTGAGGAAGGCCCACCCAATGGCTACACCTTC. The encoded protein is CASSEEGPPNGYTF.

This clone was observed a single time. This chain connects TRBV4-3 to TRBJ1-2; 8 bases fit TRBD1. From germline, CDR1 is LGHNA and CDR2 YSLEER. This CDR3 region has 17 residues. Trimming took 1 base from V and 4 from J; bases not matched to a gene: 11. The CDR3 loop is CASSQALTGDRGYGYTF. The CDR3 bases are TGCGCCAGCAGCCAAGCCTTGACAGGGGACCGTGGCTATGGCTACACCTTC.

This clone occurred a few times. The chain joins TRBV2 to TRBJ2-1; unclear D gene. Germline V CDR1 and CDR2: SNHLY, FYNNEI. The CDR3 has 11 residues. The germline V and J ends were trimmed by 4 bases and 9 bases, with 7 bases remaining between them. The CDR3 DNA follows: TGTGCCAGCAGTGCGCCGTCTGAGCAGTTCTTC. Encoded protein: CASSAPSEQFF.

This clone was seen a few times. The chain has TRBV2 and TRBJ1-4; D is ambiguous. CDR1 SNHLY and CDR2 FYNNEI come from the germline V gene. The ends were cut back, 7 bases at V and 8 bases at J, with 23 bases in the middle. CDR3 length: 16 amino acids. The CDR3, as DNA: TGTGCCAGCATGAGCTTCCCTCCGAGGGAGGGAGAAAAACTGTTTTTT. This sequence encodes CASMSFPPREGEKLFF. The complete variable domain, with remaining parts taken from reference TRBV2 and TRBJ1-4, reads EPEVTQTPSHQVTQMGQEVILRCVPISNHLYFYWYRQILGQKVEFLVSFYNNEISEKSEIFDDQFSVERPDGSNFTLKIRSTKLEDSAMYFCASMSFPPREGEKLFFGSGTQLSVL.

The J gene is TRBJ2-7, the V gene TRBV29-1; maybe TRBD2 (6 bases). V lost 4 bases and J lost 1, with 23 bases in between. The CDR3 spans 17 residues. The V gene's germline CDR1 is SQVTM and CDR2 ANQGSEA. The CDR3 DNA follows: TGCAGCGTTGTCATAGTTATGACGCGGGACCTTTCCTACGAGCAGTACTTC. Protein product: CSVVIVMTRDLSYEQYF.

The chain links TRBV7-9 to TRBJ1-2; 7 bases align to TRBD1. Germline V gene data show CDR1 as SEHNR and CDR2 as FQNEAQ (reference sequence). With V trimmed by 5 bases and J by 8 bases, 11 bases remained unmatched. The CDR3 runs to 14 residues. DNA for the CDR3: TGTGCCAGCAGCCCCGAAGACAGGGTGCGGGGCTACACCTTC. Translated, it gives CASSPEDRVRGYTF.